What follows describes a single T cell receptor beta chain. Antigen: not known. These data are taken from a study of tumor-infiltrating lymphocytes in primary liver carcinoma. For the study at large: Donors had hepatocellular carcinoma or combined HCC and intrahepatic cholangiocarcinoma. Study-level findings and limits: For tumor-adjacent and tumor-blood pairs, overlap was less than that seen for tumor region pairs.

Synthesis of TCR beta cDNA was carried out from 500 ng total RNA with a constant-region primer. Libraries for TCR beta were built through three nested multiplex PCR rounds, which together made up a slightly modified ARM-PCR procedure. The first two PCR rounds, nine to ten cycles each, used TRBV1-TRBV30 forward primers and a C-beta reverse primer. TCRdb reanalysed the multiplex PCR reads using MiXCR and keeps one entry per CDR3 protein. The repertoire has 80,000 or so distinct CDR3 sequences, 71% of them found once; the top ten carry around 15%. CDR3 size: 14 residues. Germline assignment: CDR1 MNHEY and CDR2 SVGEGT. V was clipped by 7 bases and J by 4 bases, with 16 bases between them. Unsorted bulk tissue (roughly 17-32 mg) underwent RNA and DNA co-extraction.

This chain joins TRBV6-2 or TRBV6-3 and TRBJ1-1, with D unresolved. The sequenced material came from liver tumor tissue from sampling region 4. Stated subset: tumor region T4, right-lateral pole. This sequence originates from a woman aged 55-69 years with primary liver carcinoma and hepatitis B virus infection. The DNA for the CDR3 is TGTGCCAGCAACCTCACTGAAGGAGGCACTGAAGCTTTCTTT. The encoded protein is CASNLTEGGTEAFF.